A selection of T cell receptor beta chains follows, all from one sample in a study of blood T cells in healthy people across ages. TCRdb redid the calling of the 5' RACE reads with MiXCR, one entry per CDR3 protein. The sample has 550,000 to 700,000 distinct CDR3 sequences, about 26% seen once; the top ten hold approximately 18%. Sequenced input: blood. These receptors all come from a woman in her 70s in good health. CDR3s include the opening cysteine and the closing phenylalanine or tryptophan. Each record gives: J gene, V gene, D gene, clone size, CDR3 length, CDR3 DNA, CDR3 protein. D genes are given only for firm matches. A row's size may be missing; if present it is once, few, many or a size class.

j_call: TRBJ1-4; v_call: TRBV7-2; d_call: -; clone_size: -; cdr3_length: 15; cdr3_nt: TGTGCCAGCAGCTTAGGTCGGGCAACTAATGAAAAACTGCTTTTT; cdr3_aa: CASSLGRATNEKLLF
j_call: TRBJ1-1; v_call: TRBV20-1; d_call: -; clone_size: few; cdr3_length: 14; cdr3_nt: TGCAGTGCCAGAGACGGGAGTCTGTGGACTGAAGCTTTCTTT; cdr3_aa: CSARDGSLWTEAFF
j_call: TRBJ1-4; v_call: TRBV3-1; d_call: -; clone_size: few; cdr3_length: 14; cdr3_nt: TGTGCCAGCAGACGCAGGGGCGTCGATGAAAAACTGTTTTTT; cdr3_aa: CASRRRGVDEKLFF
j_call: TRBJ2-5; v_call: TRBV4-2; d_call: -; clone_size: -; cdr3_length: 15; cdr3_nt: TGTGCCAGCAGTCGACCCCAAGGGTCTCAAGAGACCCAGTACTTC; cdr3_aa: CASSRPQGSQETQYF
j_call: TRBJ2-1; v_call: TRBV4-3; d_call: -; clone_size: many; cdr3_length: 13; cdr3_nt: TGCGCCAGTAGCAGGGTCTCCTACAATGAGCAGTTCTTC; cdr3_aa: CASSRVSYNEQFF
j_call: TRBJ2-1; v_call: TRBV2; d_call: -; clone_size: -; cdr3_length: 15; cdr3_nt: TGTGCCAGCAGGCCCCCTTGGCCTCCGAACAATGAGCAGTTCTTC; cdr3_aa: CASRPPWPPNNEQFF
j_call: TRBJ1-3; v_call: TRBV29-1; d_call: -; clone_size: -; cdr3_length: 14; cdr3_nt: TGCAGTGCCGGTGGGCCCTTCTCTGGAAACACCATATATTTT; cdr3_aa: CSAGGPFSGNTIYF
j_call: TRBJ2-2; v_call: TRBV9; d_call: -; clone_size: -; cdr3_length: 16; cdr3_nt: TGTGCCAGCGGCGTAGATCGGGGGGCCAACACCGGGGAGCTGTTTTTT; cdr3_aa: CASGVDRGANTGELFF
j_call: TRBJ2-3; v_call: TRBV7-2; d_call: -; clone_size: few; cdr3_length: 12; cdr3_nt: TGTGCCAGCAGCTCTATCCAGGAGTCGCAGTATTTT; cdr3_aa: CASSSIQESQYF
j_call: TRBJ1-2; v_call: TRBV15; d_call: -; clone_size: -; cdr3_length: 14; cdr3_nt: TGTGCCACCAGCATCTCCCGGGGAAACTATGGCTACACCTTC; cdr3_aa: CATSISRGNYGYTF
j_call: TRBJ2-5; v_call: TRBV20-1; d_call: -; clone_size: -; cdr3_length: 15; cdr3_nt: TGCAGTGCTAGAGGCCAGGCAGGGCTGAGAGAGACCCAGTACTTC; cdr3_aa: CSARGQAGLRETQYF
j_call: TRBJ1-1; v_call: TRBV5-5; d_call: -; clone_size: -; cdr3_length: 15; cdr3_nt: TGTGCCAGCAGCTTGGAATCGGACAGGAACACTGAAGCTTTCTTT; cdr3_aa: CASSLESDRNTEAFF
j_call: TRBJ2-1; v_call: TRBV12-3/TRBV12-4; d_call: -; clone_size: -; cdr3_length: 15; cdr3_nt: TGTGCCAGCAGTTTCGCCTACAGCTCCTACAATGAGCAGTTCTTC; cdr3_aa: CASSFAYSSYNEQFF
j_call: TRBJ2-5; v_call: TRBV30; d_call: -; clone_size: -; cdr3_length: 11; cdr3_nt: TGTGCCTGGAGTGTTGGAGGCCCTGAATACTTC; cdr3_aa: CAWSVGGPEYF
j_call: TRBJ2-1; v_call: TRBV7-8; d_call: -; clone_size: -; cdr3_length: 15; cdr3_nt: TGTGCCAGCAGGGCGGTGGGACTTCCTGACAATGAGCAGTTCTTC; cdr3_aa: CASRAVGLPDNEQFF
j_call: TRBJ1-3; v_call: TRBV9; d_call: TRBD1; clone_size: few; cdr3_length: 17; cdr3_nt: TGTGCCAGCAGCGTCCAGGGACAGACGAGCTCTGGAAACACCATATATTTT; cdr3_aa: CASSVQGQTSSGNTIYF
j_call: TRBJ1-2; v_call: TRBV11-2; d_call: -; clone_size: -; cdr3_length: 17; cdr3_nt: TGTGCCAGCAGCTCCTCCGGGACTCTAAAGCCCCGCTATGGCTACACCTTC; cdr3_aa: CASSSSGTLKPRYGYTF
j_call: TRBJ2-5; v_call: TRBV28; d_call: -; clone_size: few; cdr3_length: 16; cdr3_nt: TGTGCCAGCAGTTTATATTCGGAGGGGCCCCAAGGGACCCAGTACTTC; cdr3_aa: CASSLYSEGPQGTQYF
j_call: TRBJ1-1; v_call: TRBV4-1; d_call: -; clone_size: many; cdr3_length: 13; cdr3_nt: TGTGCCAGCAGCCAAGATCTTAACACTGAAGCTTTCTTT; cdr3_aa: CASSQDLNTEAFF
j_call: TRBJ1-4; v_call: TRBV28; d_call: -; clone_size: -; cdr3_length: 16; cdr3_nt: TGTGCCGGCAGTCCGGTCCACCGTACAACTAATGAAAAACTGTTTTTT; cdr3_aa: CAGSPVHRTTNEKLFF
j_call: TRBJ2-1; v_call: TRBV7-2; d_call: TRBD2; clone_size: -; cdr3_length: 18; cdr3_nt: TGTGCCAGCAGCGAGCCGAGGACTAGCGGGAGACGGTACAATGAGCAGTTCTTC; cdr3_aa: CASSEPRTSGRRYNEQFF
j_call: TRBJ2-4; v_call: TRBV20-1; d_call: -; clone_size: -; cdr3_length: 14; cdr3_nt: TGCAGTGCTCCCCCTCCCCTAGCCAAAAACATTCAGTACTTC; cdr3_aa: CSAPPPLAKNIQYF
j_call: TRBJ2-5; v_call: TRBV21-1; d_call: -; clone_size: few; cdr3_length: 15; cdr3_nt: TGTGCCAGCAGCAAGCTAGCGGGGACCGAAGAGACCCAGTACTTC; cdr3_aa: CASSKLAGTEETQYF
j_call: TRBJ1-2; v_call: TRBV7-2; d_call: -; clone_size: few; cdr3_length: 16; cdr3_nt: TGTGCCAGCAGCTTAGCGCCCCCTCAACTCTTGTATGGCTACACCTTC; cdr3_aa: CASSLAPPQLLYGYTF
j_call: TRBJ1-1; v_call: TRBV11-2; d_call: TRBD1; clone_size: -; cdr3_length: 14; cdr3_nt: TGTGCCAGCAGCTTATTGGGGGGGACAGGGAAAGCTTTCTTT; cdr3_aa: CASSLLGGTGKAFF
j_call: TRBJ2-2; v_call: TRBV6-1; d_call: TRBD2; clone_size: -; cdr3_length: 16; cdr3_nt: TGTGCCAGCAGACCAACTAGCGGGAGGAACACCGGGGAGCTGTTTTTT; cdr3_aa: CASRPTSGRNTGELFF
j_call: TRBJ2-4; v_call: TRBV9; d_call: -; clone_size: few; cdr3_length: 15; cdr3_nt: TGTGCCAGCAGCCGATCGACAGGTACTCAAAACATTCAGTACTTC; cdr3_aa: CASSRSTGTQNIQYF
j_call: TRBJ1-2; v_call: TRBV14; d_call: -; clone_size: -; cdr3_length: 16; cdr3_nt: TGTGCCAGCAGCCAAGATGTGAACAGTTATAACTATGGCTACACCTTC; cdr3_aa: CASSQDVNSYNYGYTF
j_call: TRBJ1-2; v_call: TRBV7-9; d_call: TRBD1; clone_size: few; cdr3_length: 13; cdr3_nt: TGTGCCAGCAGCCGTGGGACAGGGCCTGGCTACACCTTC; cdr3_aa: CASSRGTGPGYTF
j_call: TRBJ2-5; v_call: TRBV5-1; d_call: -; clone_size: many; cdr3_length: 13; cdr3_nt: TGCGCCAGCAGCCCCGGAGGGCTAGAGACCCAGTACTTC; cdr3_aa: CASSPGGLETQYF
j_call: TRBJ2-7; v_call: TRBV7-2; d_call: -; clone_size: -; cdr3_length: 12; cdr3_nt: TGTGCCAGCAGTCCCACCTCTTTAGGGCAGTACTTC; cdr3_aa: CASSPTSLGQYF
j_call: TRBJ1-2; v_call: TRBV20-1; d_call: -; clone_size: few; cdr3_length: 14; cdr3_nt: TGCAGTGCGAAGAGGTGGCAAACCCCCGACGGCTACACCTTC; cdr3_aa: CSAKRWQTPDGYTF
j_call: TRBJ2-1; v_call: TRBV20-1; d_call: -; clone_size: few; cdr3_length: 13; cdr3_nt: TGCAGTGCTAGATCGAGTGCTGGCAATGAGCAGTTCTTC; cdr3_aa: CSARSSAGNEQFF
j_call: TRBJ1-6; v_call: TRBV20-1; d_call: TRBD1; clone_size: few; cdr3_length: 13; cdr3_nt: TGCAGTGCCTGGACAGGAAATAATTCACCCCTCCACTTT; cdr3_aa: CSAWTGNNSPLHF
j_call: TRBJ1-2; v_call: TRBV29-1; d_call: -; clone_size: -; cdr3_length: 13; cdr3_nt: TGCGGCGTTGATGGTCCGATAAGGAATGGCTACACCTTC; cdr3_aa: CGVDGPIRNGYTF
j_call: TRBJ1-2; v_call: TRBV9; d_call: -; clone_size: -; cdr3_length: 12; cdr3_nt: TGTGCCAGCAGCGCGATGAAGGGTACGTTCACCTTC; cdr3_aa: CASSAMKGTFTF
j_call: TRBJ2-7; v_call: TRBV18; d_call: -; clone_size: few; cdr3_length: 12; cdr3_nt: TGTGCCAGCTCACCACAAGGACAGGAGCAGTACTTC; cdr3_aa: CASSPQGQEQYF
j_call: TRBJ1-6; v_call: TRBV7-2; d_call: TRBD1; clone_size: few; cdr3_length: 14; cdr3_nt: TGTGCCGGCAGCCCTGGACAGGGTAATTCACCCCTCCACTTT; cdr3_aa: CAGSPGQGNSPLHF
j_call: TRBJ1-5; v_call: TRBV12-3/TRBV12-4; d_call: -; clone_size: few; cdr3_length: 16; cdr3_nt: TGTGCCAGCAGTTTAGCGTCAGGGGTAAGCAATCAGCCCCAGCATTTT; cdr3_aa: CASSLASGVSNQPQHF